This entry lists 25 T cell receptor beta chains sequenced from one sample in a study of shared clonotypes between healthy human individuals. TCRdb's table, derived via immunoSEQ multiplex PCR, lists solely in-frame clones and lacks some. The data contain under 2,500,000 clones, approximately 95% of them singletons. The specimen sequenced was naive CD4+ T cells sorted from blood. Subset here: CD45RA+ positively selected. The origin of the receptors is a man aged 18 to 29 in good health.

V gene TRBV2 combines with J gene TRBJ1-6; a weak D match, TRBD1 (5 bases). The V end was cut by 6 bases, the J end by 8 bases, with 14 bases between. The CDR3 length is 14 residues. Per the germline V gene, CDR1 is SNHLY and CDR2 is FYNNEI. The CDR3 DNA follows: TGTGCCAGCAGGAGGACATCGTGGGATTCACCCCTCCACTTT. Protein product: CASRRTSWDSPLHF.

Points on this clone: At one of its ends the junction is not consistent with the germline gene, which may arise from a read error. The genes are TRBV5-1 and TRBJ2-7; tentatively, D is TRBD1 or TRBD2 (5 bases each). This CDR3 has 15 residues. Germline CDR1 is SGHRS and CDR2 is YFSETQ. The CDR3 DNA is TGCGCCAGCGGCTTTGAGGGGCAGGCTTCCTACGAGCAGTACTTC. Protein: CASGFEGQASYEQYF.

This chain links TRBV5-1 with TRBJ1-1; perhaps TRBD1 as D (6 bases). Deletions cut 0 bases from V and 1 base from J, with 10 bases between. From germline, CDR1 is SGHRS and CDR2 YFSETQ. The CDR3 loop spans 15 amino acids. DNA of the CDR3: TGCGCCAGCAGCTTGGGTGGGGGCACGAACACTGAAGCTTTCTTT. Amino acids: CASSLGGGTNTEAFF.

The V and J genes are TRBV11-2 and TRBJ2-3, with D possibly matching TRBD2 (6 bases). The CDR3 sequence is 15 residues long. CDR1 SGHAT and CDR2 FQNNGV come from the germline V gene. Trimming took 2 bases from V and 2 from J, leaving 11 bases between them. As DNA, the CDR3 is TGTGCCAGCAGCTTAAACGGGAGAGACACAGATACGCAGTATTTT. Translated, it gives CASSLNGRDTDTQYF.

The gene calls are TRBV28 and TRBJ2-7; 12 bases align to TRBD2. Germline loops: CDR1 MDHEN, CDR2 SYDVKM. This CDR3 is 18 amino acids long. The junction had 9 bases not matched to a gene; V was cut back by 2 bases and J by 1 base. The CDR3 loop is CASSLHRTSGARSYEQYF. The CDR3 DNA is TGTGCCAGCAGTTTACACAGGACTAGCGGGGCCCGTTCCTACGAGCAGTACTTC.

The V call is TRBV5-4, the J call TRBJ1-4; unclear D gene. CDR1 is SGHNT and CDR2 is YYREEE in the germline V gene (reference sequence). This CDR3 has 16 residues. Deletions cut 4 bases from V and 0 bases from J, with 13 bases between. CDR3 residues: CASSDAGRTTNEKLFF. Here the CDR3 DNA reads TGTGCCAGCAGCGACGCCGGGAGAACAACTAATGAAAAACTGTTTTTT.

A note on this clone: The sample holds other DNA sequences that translate to the same CDR3. Written as DNA, the CDR3 is TGCGCCAGCAGCCAAGATCTAGCGGGTGTCTCCTACAATGAGCAGTTCTTC. This sequence encodes CASSQDLAGVSYNEQFF. The chain is built from TRBV4-3 and TRBJ2-1; 8 bases are shared with TRBD2. V lost 0 bases, J lost 0 bases, and 4 bases stayed unmatched. Germline values: CDR1 LGHNA, CDR2 YSLEER. The CDR3 totals 17 residues.

In its sample, this clone was seen once. The rearrangement links TRBV7-9 to TRBJ2-6; D may be TRBD1 (6 bases). CDR1 is SEHNR, CDR2 FQNEAQ, per germline (reference sequence). Trimming removed 0 bases at V and 2 bases at J, with 8 bases between. This CDR3 comprises 16 residues. As DNA, the CDR3 is TGTGCCAGCAGCTTAGCGGGACAAGCTGGGGCCAACGTCCTGACTTTC. It specifies CASSLAGQAGANVLTF.

With regard to this clone: Germline and junction disagree at one end, which may indicate a read error. J is TRBJ2-1 and V is TRBV9, with no clear D. CDR3 length: 14 residues. The germline CDR1 and CDR2 sequences are SGDLS and YYNGEE. The CDR3 bases are TGTGCCAGCAGCACGGCCCTCACGGGTAATGAGCAATTCTTC. This gives the protein CASSTALTGNEQFF. The full variable domain, rest sourced from reference TRBV9 and TRBJ2-1, is DSGVTQTPKHLITATGQRVTLRCSPRSGDLSVYWYQQSLDQGLQFLIQYYNGEERAKGNILERFSAQQFPDLHSELNLSSLELGDSALYFCASSTALTGNEQFFGPGTRLTVL.

Remarks on this clone: Other nucleotide sequences in the sample specify the same CDR3. V is TRBV18 and J is TRBJ1-3; D is undetermined. The ends were cut back, 1 base at V and 4 bases at J, with 8 bases in the middle. The CDR3 covers 14 residues. From germline, CDR1 is KGHSH and CDR2 LQKENI. CDR3 in DNA: TGTGCCAGCTCACCACAGGGTGCGGGAAACACCATATATTTT. Translation: CASSPQGAGNTIYF.

This clone was picked up one time. The chain carries TRBV7-2 and TRBJ1-3; D gene uncertain. The CDR3 runs 15 residues. From germline, CDR1 is SGHTA and CDR2 FQGNSA. Trimming cost V 1 base and J 0 bases, with 7 bases left between them. Here the CDR3 DNA reads TGTGCCAGCAGCTTAGGTGGCCCCTCTGGAAACACCATATATTTT. Its protein is CASSLGGPSGNTIYF.

The rearrangement joins TRBV7-8 to TRBJ1-1; the D gene is possibly TRBD1 (5 bases). The length of the CDR3 is 13 residues. Trimming took off 5 bases at V and 9 bases at J, with 16 bases between the two ends. Germline V gene lookup returns CDR1 SGHVS and CDR2 FQNEAQ. The CDR3 sequence: CASSAPLTGQAFF. The CDR3 DNA reads as TGTGCCAGCAGCGCCCCGCTGACGGGACAAGCTTTCTTT.

This sequence joins TRBV18 and TRBJ2-7, with no clear D. Trimming left V 3 bases short and J 7 bases short, with 13 bases between. This CDR3 has 13 residues. Looked up from germline, CDR1 is KGHSH and CDR2 is LQKENI. In DNA form, the CDR3 reads TGTGCCAGCTCACCGGGTTCGGGCGAGGAGCAGTACTTC. Translated, it gives CASSPGSGEEQYF.

The chain joins TRBV4-1 to TRBJ1-6; D is perhaps TRBD1 (5 bases). CDR3 size: 16 residues. Germline V gene data show CDR1 as MGHRA and CDR2 as YSYEKL. V gave up 1 base and J gave up 7 bases, with 14 bases separating them. Written as DNA, the CDR3 is TGCGCCAGCAGCCAAGTGAGGGGCGCCGGGAATTCACCCCTCCACTTT. It codes for CASSQVRGAGNSPLHF.

Details on this clone: This same CDR3 is encoded by further DNA sequences in the sample. The rearrangement links TRBV6-5 to TRBJ2-3, with 7 bases matching TRBD1. Germline loops: CDR1 MNHEY, CDR2 SVGAGI. This CDR3 comprises 14 residues. The V gene end was trimmed by 5 bases and the J gene end by 1 base; junction bases not matched to a gene: 3. CDR3 residues: CASSRGQGTDTQYF. The CDR3 DNA sequence: TGTGCCAGCAGTCGTGGACAGGGCACAGATACGCAGTATTTT.

As concerns this clone: The CDR3 does not end in the conserved phenylalanine or tryptophan, so this is likely a read error. The J gene is TRBJ1-6, the V gene TRBV6-6; tentative D call: TRBD1 (6 bases). The CDR3 is 15 residues long. Germline values: CDR1 MNHNY, CDR2 SVGAGI (reference sequence). The germline V and J ends were trimmed by 6 bases and 7 bases, with 16 bases remaining between them. The CDR3 coding sequence is TGTGCCAGCAGATCCATCCGGGACAACAATTCACCCCTCCACCTT. It codes for CASRSIRDNNSPLHL.

A word on this clone: The sample carries other DNA sequences with the same CDR3. J is TRBJ2-3 and V is TRBV10-3; TRBD2 matches 7 bases. Germline V gene data show CDR1 as ENHRY and CDR2 as SYGVKD. J was trimmed by 1 base and V by 8 bases; bases with no gene match: 0. There are 12 residues in the CDR3. The CDR3 nucleotides are TGTGCCATCGCGGGGGGCACAGATACGCAGTATTTT. This sequence encodes CAIAGGTDTQYF.

The chain uses TRBV2 and TRBJ1-1; tentatively, D is TRBD1 (6 bases). The CDR3 covers 13 residues. V was trimmed by 6 bases and J by 1 base, leaving 9 bases between them. Looked up from germline, CDR1 is SNHLY and CDR2 is FYNNEI. The CDR3 DNA sequence: TGTGCCAGCAGCCAGGACAGGAACACTGAAGCTTTCTTT. This encodes CASSQDRNTEAFF.

The rearrangement uses TRBV5-4 and TRBJ2-7; possible D gene TRBD1, 6 bases. V shed 3 bases and J shed 1 base, with 11 bases lying between them. The CDR3 spans 14 residues. Germline assignment: CDR1 SGHNT and CDR2 YYREEE (reference sequence). The DNA for the CDR3 is TGTGCCAGCAGCTCATGGACAGATTCCTACGAGCAGTACTTC. Its translation: CASSSWTDSYEQYF.

In this sample, this clone turned up a few times. The chain carries TRBV29-1 and TRBJ1-5, with D uncertain. The CDR3 runs 13 residues. Looked up from germline, CDR1 is SQVTM and CDR2 is ANQGSEA. Trimming left V 5 bases short and J 3 bases short, with 11 bases between. The CDR3 reads CSVRMETNQPQHF. The CDR3 DNA sequence: TGCAGCGTTCGGATGGAGACCAATCAGCCCCAGCATTTT.

The chain carries TRBV19 and TRBJ1-1, with D tentatively TRBD1 (5 bases). Germline assignment: CDR1 LNHDA and CDR2 SQIVND (reference sequence). The CDR3 loop spans 14 amino acids. Trimming took 3 bases from V and 0 from J, leaving 8 bases between them. CDR3 bases: TGTGCCAGTAGTATGGCAGGGATGAACACTGAAGCTTTCTTT. This sequence encodes CASSMAGMNTEAFF.

The chain uses TRBV5-6 and TRBJ1-2; D gene uncertain. The germline V and J ends were trimmed by 1 base and 6 bases, with 4 bases remaining between them. This CDR3 is 11 amino acids long. In germline, CDR1 is SGHDT, CDR2 YYEEEE. The CDR3 sequence: CASSLNNGYTF. The CDR3 DNA reads as TGTGCCAGCAGCTTGAATAATGGCTACACCTTC.

This clone came up once. The chain uses TRBV5-4 and TRBJ2-3, with D tentatively TRBD2 (6 bases). V lost 0 bases and J 0 bases, leaving 17 bases between the germline ends. Per the germline V gene, CDR1 is SGHNT and CDR2 is YYREEE (reference sequence). This CDR3 is built from 18 residues. The CDR3, as DNA: TGTGCCAGCAGCTTGGTCGCTAGCGCTTTCACTAGCACAGATACGCAGTATTTT. Translation: CASSLVASAFTSTDTQYF.

This clone occurred once. The chain employs TRBV7-9 and TRBJ1-4; tentatively, D is TRBD1 (6 bases). This CDR3 is built from 10 residues. Germline V gene lookup returns CDR1 SEHNR and CDR2 FQNEAQ (reference sequence). CDR3 sequence (DNA): TGTGCGGGGGGGCAAGAAAAACTGTTTTTT. This gives the protein CAGGQEKLFF.

The table lists this clone with a count of one. The chain combines TRBV19 with TRBJ2-7; 9 bases agree with TRBD2. V shed 8 bases, J shed 6 bases, and the junction held 14 bases outside the gene matches. The CDR3 runs to 15 residues. Germline V CDR1 and CDR2: LNHDA, SQIVND (reference sequence). The CDR3 region is CASSSGGGASAEQYF. Here the CDR3 DNA reads TGTGCCAGTTCCTCGGGCGGGGGGGCCTCGGCCGAGCAGTACTTC.